What follows are 5 T cell receptor beta chains derived from one specimen sequenced in a study of beta chain features in type 1 diabetes. Sequencing targeted expressed TCRB transcripts, as all isolated RNA had been reverse transcribed. Repertoires were generated with immunoSEQ multiplex PCR, while TCRdb's copy carries only in-frame clones and drops some. Here the sample spans about 110,000 clones, roughly 43% being singletons. Sequencing was done on a sample of stem cell memory CD4+ T cells from blood. The origin of the receptors is a woman aged 18-29 years in good health.

V is TRBV20-1 and J is TRBJ1-1, with unresolved D. The CDR3 has 11 residues. V was cut by 5 bases and J by 4 bases, with 8 bases left in between. Germline values: CDR1 DFQATT, CDR2 SNEGSKA (reference sequence). CDR3 DNA sequence: TGCAGTGCTTCCTTTCTCACTGAAGCTTTCTTT. Translation: CSASFLTEAFF.

The chain combines TRBV5-4 with TRBJ2-5; TRBD2 might be the D (6 bases). The CDR3 contains 14 residues. With 3 bases removed from V and 4 bases from J, the gap between germline ends came to 13 bases. CDR1 SGHNT and CDR2 YYREEE come from the germline V gene (reference sequence). CDR3 protein: CASSWAQGGETQYF. As DNA, the CDR3 is TGTGCCAGCAGCTGGGCTCAGGGAGGAGAGACCCAGTACTTC.

This clone was observed a few times. The gene calls are TRBV18 and TRBJ1-4; maybe TRBD1 (5 bases). The V gene's germline CDR1 is KGHSH and CDR2 LQKENI. This CDR3 region has 18 residues. The V and J ends lost 1 base and 1 base respectively, with 16 bases between them. The chain's CDR3 is CASSPLSRVRGTNEKLFF. The CDR3 DNA sequence: TGTGCCAGCTCACCACTATCCAGGGTGAGAGGAACTAATGAAAAACTGTTTTTT.

The chain couples TRBV5-4 to TRBJ2-1; TRBD1 matches 8 bases. Unmatched junction bases numbered 14, after V lost 3 bases and J lost 9 bases. Germline V CDR1 and CDR2: SGHNT, YYREEE (reference sequence). The CDR3 runs 16 residues. In DNA form, the CDR3 reads TGTGCCAGCAGCTGGACGGGGACAGGCGGCCCGGGTGAGCAGTTCTTC. This gives the protein CASSWTGTGGPGEQFF.

J is TRBJ1-4 and V is TRBV2; D gene ambiguous. Trimming left V 3 bases short and J 7 bases short, with 6 bases between. Germline assignment: CDR1 SNHLY and CDR2 FYNNEI. The CDR3 consists of 12 residues. CDR3 region: CASSDIGEKLFF. For the CDR3, the DNA is TGTGCCAGCAGTGATATCGGTGAAAAACTGTTTTTT.